This T cell receptor beta chain was sequenced for a study of T-cell memory formation after mild COVID-19. Study summary: Each donor largely had its own TCR clusters.

V gave up 4 bases and J gave up 1 base, with 15 bases separating them. The CDR3 consists of 16 residues. The germline gives CDR1 SGHRS, CDR2 YFSETQ. With constant-segment primers, 5'RACE yielded cDNA libraries of TCR alpha and TCR beta that carried sample barcodes and UMIs. Via MiXCR, TCRdb re-called the 5' RACE reads, giving one row per CDR3 protein. The sample has approximately 400,000 distinct CDR3 sequences; roughly 18% are singletons. Whole-study findings and limits: The finding that pre-infection memory included some responding clones suggested that cross-reactive memory joined. Clones that contracted from day 15 to 85 had balanced CD4/CD8; later expanders were CD4+ biased.

This clonotype appeared many times. Antigen specificity is unknown. This receptor was taken from a man aged 18 to 30 who had mild COVID-19 (a few samples of this study predate the infection). Cell type and time point are not known. This chain joins TRBV5-1 and TRBJ2-1; D is perhaps TRBD1 or TRBD2 (5 bases each). Sequenced: PBMCs or a T cell subset sorted from them (not recorded which). The DNA of the CDR3 is TGCGCCAGCAGCCTCGAGGGGTCAGGGTCCTACAATGAGCAGTTCTTC. The encoded protein is CASSLEGSGSYNEQFF.